The 8 T cell receptor beta chains given below trace back to one sample, sequenced in a study of Tregs in tolerant kidney transplant recipients (dated by TCRdb to about 2019). The library was prepared using the immunoSEQ multiplex PCR assay. Not all clones reach the TCRdb copy of this immuneACCESS table, which keeps in-frame sequences only. Checked studies attribute under half of the gap to unresolved V genes and leave the rest unexplained. The sample table holds some 52,000 clones. The top ten hold about 0.83% of the sample. This specimen's time point label, interpreted: blood sample drawn before combined kidney and bone marrow transplant. This specimen was CD4+ T cells from blood, taken before the transplant. These receptors were collected from a human donor who received a combined kidney and bone marrow transplant.

Regarding this clone: Read coverage stops 3 residues before the CDR3 terminus; the germline J gene supplies the remainder. The rearrangement links TRBV2 to TRBJ1-1; TRBD1 might be the D (5 bases). Trimming shortened V by 3 bases and J by 0 bases, and 14 bases separated the two germline ends. Germline assignment: CDR1 SNHLY and CDR2 FYNNEI. This CDR3 is built from 16 residues. The CDR3 region is CASSDPPTGVNTEAFF. CDR3 DNA, as far as it was read: TGTGCCAGCAGTGACCCCCCGACGGGGGTGAACACTGAA.

Comments on this clone: The read comes to an end 3 residues before the CDR3 does, leaving the germline J gene to fill in the end. V gene TRBV10-3 combines with J gene TRBJ1-2; TRBD1 matches at 9 bases. Germline CDR1 ENHRY, CDR2 SYGVKD. This CDR3 comprises 14 residues. Germline trimming cut 10 bases from V and 2 bases from J; bases unmatched to any gene: 8. CDR3 sequence: CATKSTGGNYGYTF. The DNA read from the CDR3 is TGTGCCACTAAGAGTACAGGGGGCAACTATGGC.

Points on this clone: The CDR3 is cut off 3 residues early in the read; its end comes from the germline J gene. This rearrangement joins TRBV11-2 to TRBJ2-3; D is ambiguous. Germline CDR1 reads SGHAT; CDR2 reads FQNNGV. Trimming stripped 3 bases from V and 0 bases from J, with 7 bases between. This CDR3 has 14 amino acids. The sequenced part of the CDR3 DNA is TGTGCCAGCAGCTTGAGCCCTAGCACAGATACG. It codes for CASSLSPSTDT. The complete CDR3 reads CASSLSPSTDTQYF.

The sequenced CDR3 bases are TGTGCCAGCTCACCACAGGGTCCGAGTATCGGGGAG. It encodes CASSPQGPSIGE. The full CDR3 is CASSPQGPSIGELFF. The chain joins TRBV18 to TRBJ2-2; D gene ambiguous. The read terminates 3 residues ahead of where the CDR3 ends, so the germline J gene completes it. V gave up 1 base and J gave up 7 bases, with 13 bases separating them. Germline V gene lookup returns CDR1 KGHSH and CDR2 LQKENI. The CDR3 sequence is 15 residues long.

About this clone itself: The missing CDR3 end, 3 residues past where the read stops, is filled in from the germline J gene. This chain uses TRBV5-1 with TRBJ1-3, with TRBD1 as a possible D gene (6 bases). The length of the CDR3 is 15 residues. Per the germline V gene, CDR1 is SGHRS and CDR2 is YFSETQ. Deletions cut 2 bases from V and 0 bases from J, with 9 bases between. The CDR3 region is CASSFTGNSGNTIYF. The CDR3 bases that were read are TGCGCCAGCAGCTTCACAGGGAACTCTGGAAACACC.

Comments on this clone: The CDR3 end falls 3 residues outside the read, so it is completed with the germline J gene. The V call is TRBV7-2, the J call TRBJ2-5, with TRBD1 identical over 7 bases. After removal of 5 bases from V and 2 bases from J, the junction contained 5 bases not matched to a gene. This CDR3 is built from 14 residues. The germline V gene encodes CDR1 SGHTA and CDR2 FQGNSA. Here the CDR3 reads CASSRDRVQETQYF. The sequenced part of the CDR3 DNA is TGTGCCAGCAGCCGCGACAGGGTTCAAGAGACC.

The part of the CDR3 DNA that was read is TGTGCCAGCAGTCCAAGGACAGGGGTTAGTCAGCCC. Amino acid sequence: CASSPRTGVSQP. The whole CDR3 is CASSPRTGVSQPQHF. The J gene is TRBJ1-5, the V gene TRBV2, with 9 bases that match TRBD1. The read finishes 3 residues shy of the CDR3 end, and the germline J gene is used to complete it. Germline lookup yields CDR1 SNHLY and CDR2 FYNNEI. V was pared by 5 bases and J by 6 bases, with 8 bases of the junction left unmatched. The CDR3 is made up of 15 amino acids.

Concerning this clone: The read gets to within 3 residues of the CDR3 end, and the germline J gene fills in the rest. J is TRBJ2-7 and V is TRBV18; the D is unclear. The V gene's germline CDR1 is KGHSH and CDR2 LQKENI. CDR3 length: 11 amino acids. The germline V and J ends were trimmed by 4 bases and 5 bases, with 6 bases remaining between them. The CDR3 loop is CASSREDEQYF. The covered CDR3 bases are TGTGCCAGCTCACGAGAGGACGAG.